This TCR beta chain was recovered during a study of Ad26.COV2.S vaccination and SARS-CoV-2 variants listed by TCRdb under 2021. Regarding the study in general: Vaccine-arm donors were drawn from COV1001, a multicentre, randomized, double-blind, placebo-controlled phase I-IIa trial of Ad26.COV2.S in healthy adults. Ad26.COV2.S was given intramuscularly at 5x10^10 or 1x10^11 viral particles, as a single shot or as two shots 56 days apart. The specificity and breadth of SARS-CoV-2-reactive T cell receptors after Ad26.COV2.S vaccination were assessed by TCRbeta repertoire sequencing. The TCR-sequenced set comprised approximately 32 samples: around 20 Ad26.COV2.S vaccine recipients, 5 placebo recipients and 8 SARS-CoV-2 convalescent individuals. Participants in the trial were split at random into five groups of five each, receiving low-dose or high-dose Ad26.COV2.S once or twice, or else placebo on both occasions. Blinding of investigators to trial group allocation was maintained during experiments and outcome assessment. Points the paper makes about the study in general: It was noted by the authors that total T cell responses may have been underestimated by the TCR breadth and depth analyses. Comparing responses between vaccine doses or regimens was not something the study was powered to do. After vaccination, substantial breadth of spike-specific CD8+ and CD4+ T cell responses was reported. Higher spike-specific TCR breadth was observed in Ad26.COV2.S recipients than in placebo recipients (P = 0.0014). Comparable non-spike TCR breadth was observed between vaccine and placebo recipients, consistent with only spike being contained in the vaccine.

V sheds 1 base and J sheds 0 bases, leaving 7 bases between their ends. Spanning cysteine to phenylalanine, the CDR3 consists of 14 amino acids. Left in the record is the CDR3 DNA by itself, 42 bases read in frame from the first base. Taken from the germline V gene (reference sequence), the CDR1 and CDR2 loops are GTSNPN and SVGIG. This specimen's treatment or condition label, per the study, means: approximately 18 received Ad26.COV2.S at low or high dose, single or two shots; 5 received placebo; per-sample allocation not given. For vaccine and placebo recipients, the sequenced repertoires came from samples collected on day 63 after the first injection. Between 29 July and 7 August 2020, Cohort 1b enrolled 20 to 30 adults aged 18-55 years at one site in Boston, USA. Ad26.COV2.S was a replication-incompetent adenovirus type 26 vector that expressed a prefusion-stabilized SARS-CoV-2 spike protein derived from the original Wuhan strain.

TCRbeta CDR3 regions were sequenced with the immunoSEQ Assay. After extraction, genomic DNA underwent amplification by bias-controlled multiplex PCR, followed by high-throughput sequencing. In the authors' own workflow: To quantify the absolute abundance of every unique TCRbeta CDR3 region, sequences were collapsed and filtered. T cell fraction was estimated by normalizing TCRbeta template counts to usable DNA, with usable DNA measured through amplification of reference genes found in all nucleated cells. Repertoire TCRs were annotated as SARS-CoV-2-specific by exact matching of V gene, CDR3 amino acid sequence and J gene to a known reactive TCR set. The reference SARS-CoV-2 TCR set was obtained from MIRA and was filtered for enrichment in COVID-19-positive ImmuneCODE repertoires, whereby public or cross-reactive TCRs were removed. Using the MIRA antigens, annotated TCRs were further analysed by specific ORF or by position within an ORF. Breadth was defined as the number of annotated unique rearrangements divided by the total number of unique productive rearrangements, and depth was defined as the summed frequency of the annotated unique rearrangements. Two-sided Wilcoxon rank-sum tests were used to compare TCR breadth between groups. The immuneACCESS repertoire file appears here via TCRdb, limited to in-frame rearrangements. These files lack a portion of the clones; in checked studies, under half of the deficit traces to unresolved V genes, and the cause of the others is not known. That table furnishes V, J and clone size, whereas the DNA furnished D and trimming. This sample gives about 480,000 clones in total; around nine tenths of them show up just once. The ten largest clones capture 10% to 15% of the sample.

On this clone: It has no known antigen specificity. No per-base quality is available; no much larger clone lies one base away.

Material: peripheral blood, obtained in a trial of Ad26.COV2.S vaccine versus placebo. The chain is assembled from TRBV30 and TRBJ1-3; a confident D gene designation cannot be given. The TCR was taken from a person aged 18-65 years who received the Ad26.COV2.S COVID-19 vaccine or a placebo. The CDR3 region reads CAWSGISSGNTIYF. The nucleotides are TGTGCCTGGAGTGGGATAAGCTCTGGAAACACCATATATTTT.